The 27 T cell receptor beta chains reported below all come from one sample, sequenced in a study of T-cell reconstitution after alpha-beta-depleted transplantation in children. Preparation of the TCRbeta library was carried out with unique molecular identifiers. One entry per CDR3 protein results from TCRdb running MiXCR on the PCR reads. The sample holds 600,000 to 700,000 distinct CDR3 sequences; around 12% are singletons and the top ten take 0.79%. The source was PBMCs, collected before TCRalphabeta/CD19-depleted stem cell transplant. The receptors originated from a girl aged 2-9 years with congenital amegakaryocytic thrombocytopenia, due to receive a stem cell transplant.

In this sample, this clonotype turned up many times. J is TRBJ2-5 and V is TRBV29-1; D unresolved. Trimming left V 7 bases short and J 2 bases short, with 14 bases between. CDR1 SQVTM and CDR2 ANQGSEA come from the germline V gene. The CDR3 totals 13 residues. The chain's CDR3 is CSATRLTQETQYF. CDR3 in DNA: TGCAGCGCTACACGCCTGACGCAAGAGACCCAGTACTTC.

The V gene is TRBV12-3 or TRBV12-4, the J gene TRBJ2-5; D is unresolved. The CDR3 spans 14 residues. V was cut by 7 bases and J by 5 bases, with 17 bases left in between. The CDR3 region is CASMVPELFETQYF. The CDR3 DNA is TGTGCCAGCATGGTGCCGGAGCTTTTTGAGACCCAGTACTTC.

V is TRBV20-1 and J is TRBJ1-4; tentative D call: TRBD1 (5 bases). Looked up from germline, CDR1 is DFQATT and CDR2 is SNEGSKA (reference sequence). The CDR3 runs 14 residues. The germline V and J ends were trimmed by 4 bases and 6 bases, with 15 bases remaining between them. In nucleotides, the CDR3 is TGCAGTGCTACCGCCCCGGGCAGGGATGAAAAACTGTTTTTT. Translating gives CSATAPGRDEKLFF.

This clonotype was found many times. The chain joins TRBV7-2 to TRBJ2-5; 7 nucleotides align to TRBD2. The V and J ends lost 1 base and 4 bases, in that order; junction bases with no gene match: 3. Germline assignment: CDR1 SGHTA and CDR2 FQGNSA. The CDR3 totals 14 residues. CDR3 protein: CASSLGGSRETQYF. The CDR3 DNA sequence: TGTGCCAGCAGCTTAGGCGGGAGCCGAGAGACCCAGTACTTC. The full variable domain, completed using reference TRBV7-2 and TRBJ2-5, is GAGVSQSPSNKVTEKGKDVELRCDPISGHTALYWYRQSLGQGLEFLIYFQGNSAPDKSGLPSDRFSAERTGGSVSTLTIQRTQQEDSAVYLCASSLGGSRETQYFGPGTRLLVL.

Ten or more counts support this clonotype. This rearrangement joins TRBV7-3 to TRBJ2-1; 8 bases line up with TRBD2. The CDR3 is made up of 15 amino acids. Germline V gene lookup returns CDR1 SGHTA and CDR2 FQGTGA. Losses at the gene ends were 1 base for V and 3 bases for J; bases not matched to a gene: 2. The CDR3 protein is CASSLKLAVYNEQFF. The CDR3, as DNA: TGTGCCAGCAGCTTAAAACTAGCGGTCTACAATGAGCAGTTCTTC. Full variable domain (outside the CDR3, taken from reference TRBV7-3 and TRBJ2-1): GAGVSQTPSNKVTEKGKYVELRCDPISGHTALYWYRQSLGQGPEFLIYFQGTGAADDSGLPNDRFFAVRPEGSVSTLKIQRTERGDSAVYLCASSLKLAVYNEQFFGPGTRLTVL.

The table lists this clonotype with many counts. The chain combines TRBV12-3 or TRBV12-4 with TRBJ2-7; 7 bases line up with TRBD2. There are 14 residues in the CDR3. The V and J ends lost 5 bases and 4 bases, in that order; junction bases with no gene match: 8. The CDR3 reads CASSPGTNQYEQYF. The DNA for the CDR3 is TGTGCCAGCAGTCCCGGGACTAACCAATACGAGCAGTACTTC.

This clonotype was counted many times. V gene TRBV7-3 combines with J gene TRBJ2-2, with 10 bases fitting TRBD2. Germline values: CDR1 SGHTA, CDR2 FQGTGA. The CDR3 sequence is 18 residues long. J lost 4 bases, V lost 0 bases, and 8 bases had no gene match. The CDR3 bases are TGTGCCAGCAGCTTAACGGGGGTAGCGGGAGGAAGCACCGGGGAGCTGTTTTTT. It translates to CASSLTGVAGGSTGELFF.

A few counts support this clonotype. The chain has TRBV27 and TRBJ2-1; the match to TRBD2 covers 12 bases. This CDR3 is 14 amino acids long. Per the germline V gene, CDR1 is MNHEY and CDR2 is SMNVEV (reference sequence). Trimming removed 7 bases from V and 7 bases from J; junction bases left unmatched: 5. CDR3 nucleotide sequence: TGTGCCAGCATGCTAGCGGGAGGGAGAAATGAGCAGTTCTTC. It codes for CASMLAGGRNEQFF.

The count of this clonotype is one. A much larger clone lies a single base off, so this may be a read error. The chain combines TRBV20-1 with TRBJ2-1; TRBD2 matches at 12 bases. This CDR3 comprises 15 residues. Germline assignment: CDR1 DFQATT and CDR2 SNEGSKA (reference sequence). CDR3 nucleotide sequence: TGCATCGCTCGACTAGCGGGAGTCTCCTACAATGAGCAGTTCTTC. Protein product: CIARLAGVSYNEQFF.

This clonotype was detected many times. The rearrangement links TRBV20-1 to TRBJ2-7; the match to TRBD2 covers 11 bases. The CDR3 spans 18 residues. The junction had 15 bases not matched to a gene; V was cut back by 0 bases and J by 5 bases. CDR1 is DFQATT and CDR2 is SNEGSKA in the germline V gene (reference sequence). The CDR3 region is CSARDLGSGRALGDEQYF. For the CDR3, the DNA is TGCAGTGCTAGAGATCTCGGTAGCGGGAGGGCTTTGGGGGACGAGCAGTACTTC.

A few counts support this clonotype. CDR3 in amino acids: CASSSTGSETQYF. The CDR3 DNA sequence: TGCGCCAGCAGCTCGACAGGGTCGGAGACCCAGTACTTC. The J gene is TRBJ2-5, the V gene TRBV5-1, with 7 bases identical to TRBD1. Germline V gives CDR1 SGHRS, CDR2 YFSETQ. V dropped 3 bases and J dropped 5; count of bases not matched to a gene: 4. This CDR3 spans 13 amino acids.

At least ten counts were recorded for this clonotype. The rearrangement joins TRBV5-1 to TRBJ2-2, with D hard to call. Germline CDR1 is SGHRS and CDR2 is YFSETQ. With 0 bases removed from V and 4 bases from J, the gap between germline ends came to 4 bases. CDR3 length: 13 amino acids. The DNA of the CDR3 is TGCGCCAGCAGCTTGGGCGGCACCGGGGAGCTGTTTTTT. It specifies CASSLGGTGELFF. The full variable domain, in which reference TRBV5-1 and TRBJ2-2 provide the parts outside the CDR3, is KAGVTQTPRYLIKTRGQQVTLSCSPISGHRSVSWYQQTPGQGLQFLFEYFSETQRNKGNFPGRFSGRQFSNSRSEMNVSTLELGDSALYLCASSLGGTGELFFGEGSRLTVL.

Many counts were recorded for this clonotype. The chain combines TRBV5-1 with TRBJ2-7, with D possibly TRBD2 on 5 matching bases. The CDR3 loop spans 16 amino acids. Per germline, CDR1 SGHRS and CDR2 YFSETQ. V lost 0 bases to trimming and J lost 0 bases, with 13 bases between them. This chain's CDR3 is CASSLGSSVNSYEQYF. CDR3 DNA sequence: TGCGCCAGCAGCTTGGGGAGTAGCGTCAACTCCTACGAGCAGTACTTC.

CDR3 nucleotides: TGCAGTGCTAGAGAAGGGGTCGGCGAGCCCCAGCATTTT. This translates into CSAREGVGEPQHF. J is TRBJ1-5 and V is TRBV20-1, with a possible D match to TRBD1 (5 bases). The germline gives CDR1 DFQATT, CDR2 SNEGSKA (reference sequence). This CDR3 comprises 13 residues. The ends were cut back, 0 bases at V and 8 bases at J, with 11 bases in the middle.

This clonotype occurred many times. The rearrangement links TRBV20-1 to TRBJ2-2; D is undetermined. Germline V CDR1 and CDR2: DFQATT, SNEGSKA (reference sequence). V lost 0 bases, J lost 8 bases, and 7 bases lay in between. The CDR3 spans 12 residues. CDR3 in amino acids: CSARDLLGELFF. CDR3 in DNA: TGCAGTGCTAGAGATCTTCTTGGGGAGCTGTTTTTT.

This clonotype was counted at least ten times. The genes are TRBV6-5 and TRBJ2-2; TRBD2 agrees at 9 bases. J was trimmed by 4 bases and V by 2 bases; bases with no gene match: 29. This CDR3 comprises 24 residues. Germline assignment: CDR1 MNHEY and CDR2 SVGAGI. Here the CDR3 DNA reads TGTGCCAGCAGTTACGTATGGATACTAGCGGGTGTAAGAAGTCAAAAGTCTATCACCGGGGAGCTGTTTTTT. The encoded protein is CASSYVWILAGVRSQKSITGELFF.

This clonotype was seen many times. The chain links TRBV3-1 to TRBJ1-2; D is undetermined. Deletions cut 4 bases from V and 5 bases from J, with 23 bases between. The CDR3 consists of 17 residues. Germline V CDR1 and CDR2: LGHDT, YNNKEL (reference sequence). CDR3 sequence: CASSPTLGPSEHYGYTF. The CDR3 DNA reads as TGTGCCAGCAGCCCAACTCTCGGACCCTCAGAACATTATGGCTACACCTTC.

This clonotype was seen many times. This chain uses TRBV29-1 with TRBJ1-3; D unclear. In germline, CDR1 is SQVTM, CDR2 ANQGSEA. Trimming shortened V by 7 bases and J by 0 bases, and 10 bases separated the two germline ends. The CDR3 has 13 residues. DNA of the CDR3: TGCAGCGCCAGCGGGGACTCTGGAAACACCATATATTTT. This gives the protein CSASGDSGNTIYF.

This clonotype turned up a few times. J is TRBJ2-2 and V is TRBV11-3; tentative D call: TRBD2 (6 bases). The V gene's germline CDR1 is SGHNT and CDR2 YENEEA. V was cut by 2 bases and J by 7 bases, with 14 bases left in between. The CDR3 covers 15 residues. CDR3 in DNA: TGTGCCAGCAGCTTATTGCGGGGAAGTGTCGGGGAGCTGTTTTTT. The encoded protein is CASSLLRGSVGELFF.

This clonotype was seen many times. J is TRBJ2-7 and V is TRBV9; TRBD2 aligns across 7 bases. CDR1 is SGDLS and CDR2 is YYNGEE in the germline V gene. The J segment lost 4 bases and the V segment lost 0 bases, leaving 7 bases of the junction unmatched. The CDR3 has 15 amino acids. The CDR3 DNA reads TGTGCCAGCAGCGTAGCGGCGGGAGCAAGTTACGAGCAGTACTTC. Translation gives CASSVAAGASYEQYF.

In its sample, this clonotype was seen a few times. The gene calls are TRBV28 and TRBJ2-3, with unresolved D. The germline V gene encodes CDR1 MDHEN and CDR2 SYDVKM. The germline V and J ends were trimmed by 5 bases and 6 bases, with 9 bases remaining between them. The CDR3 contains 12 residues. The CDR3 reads CASSPIRDTQYF. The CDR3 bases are TGTGCCAGCAGTCCAATTAGGGATACGCAGTATTTT.

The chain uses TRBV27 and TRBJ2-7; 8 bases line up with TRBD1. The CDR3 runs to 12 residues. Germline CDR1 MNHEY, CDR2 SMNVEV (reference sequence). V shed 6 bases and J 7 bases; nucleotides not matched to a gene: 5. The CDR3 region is CASRTGAGEQYF. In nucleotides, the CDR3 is TGTGCCAGCAGGACAGGGGCTGGGGAGCAGTACTTC.

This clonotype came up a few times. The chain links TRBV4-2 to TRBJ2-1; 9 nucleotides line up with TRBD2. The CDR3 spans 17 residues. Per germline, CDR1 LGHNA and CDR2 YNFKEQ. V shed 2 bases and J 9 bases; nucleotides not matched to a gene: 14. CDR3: CASSQPPMVAGASEQFF. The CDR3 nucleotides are TGTGCCAGCAGCCAACCCCCCATGGTAGCGGGAGCGAGTGAGCAGTTCTTC.

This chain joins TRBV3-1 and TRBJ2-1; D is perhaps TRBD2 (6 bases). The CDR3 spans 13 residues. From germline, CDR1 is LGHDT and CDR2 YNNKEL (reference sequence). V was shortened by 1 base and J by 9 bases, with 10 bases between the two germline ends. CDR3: CASSQVGSGEQFF. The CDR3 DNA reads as TGTGCCAGCAGCCAAGTTGGTAGCGGTGAGCAGTTCTTC.

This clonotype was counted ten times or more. The CDR3 region has the DNA TGTGCCAGCAGTTCCAATAGCGGGAGGACCACCGGGGAGCTGTTTTTT. This gives the protein CASSSNSGRTTGELFF. The chain joins TRBV11-2 to TRBJ2-2; 10 bases are shared with TRBD2. Trimming removed 6 bases from V and 4 bases from J; junction bases left unmatched: 8. The CDR3 runs 16 residues. In germline, CDR1 is SGHAT, CDR2 FQNNGV.

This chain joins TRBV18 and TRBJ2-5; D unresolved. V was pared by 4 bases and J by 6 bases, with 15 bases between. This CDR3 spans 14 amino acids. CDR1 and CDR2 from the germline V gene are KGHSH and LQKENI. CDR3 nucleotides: TGTGCCAGCTCACGAAGGGATACAATGCAGACCCAGTACTTC. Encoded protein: CASSRRDTMQTQYF. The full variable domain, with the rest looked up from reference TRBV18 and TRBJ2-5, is NAGVMQNPRHLVRRRGQEARLRCSPMKGHSHVYWYRQLPEEGLKFMVYLQKENIIDESGMPKERFSAEFPKEGPSILRIQQVVRGDSAAYFCASSRRDTMQTQYFGPGTRLLVL.

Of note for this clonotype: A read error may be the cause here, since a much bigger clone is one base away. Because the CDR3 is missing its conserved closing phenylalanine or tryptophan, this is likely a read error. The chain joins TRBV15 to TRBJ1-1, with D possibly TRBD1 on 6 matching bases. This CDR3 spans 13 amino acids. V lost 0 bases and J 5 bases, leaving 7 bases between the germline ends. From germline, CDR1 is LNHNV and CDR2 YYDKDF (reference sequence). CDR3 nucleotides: TGTGCCACCAGCAGAGACAGGGGAACTGAAGCTTTCTGT. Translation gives CATSRDRGTEAFC.